This T cell receptor beta chain is from a study of blood T cell repertoires in COVID-19. For the study at large: The United States, Italy and Spain were the sources of the acute and convalescent COVID-19 samples.

In the authors' workflow: Scientists estimated how many nucleated cells there were by amplifying reference gene primers. This table comes from immunoSEQ multiplex PCR, and its TCRdb copy is limited to in-frame clones, with some not included. That table furnishes V, J and clone size, whereas the DNA furnished D and trimming. This repertoire shows under 130,000 clones, roughly 82% found once; its top ten account for around 12%. Germline V gene sequence: CDR1 MNHNS, CDR2 SASEGT. The V and J ends lost 0 bases and 2 bases respectively, with 7 bases between them. The CDR3 has 14 residues. V and J are TRBV6-1 and TRBJ1-2; tentatively, D is TRBD1 (5 bases). The clonotype was recovered from a human donor in a cohort sampled during active COVID-19. The sample was peripheral blood. The CDR3 DNA reads TGTGCCAGCAGTGAAGCCAGGGTGAACTATGGCTACACCTTC. Translated, it gives CASSEARVNYGYTF.